The 7 T cell receptor beta chains below all came from one sample that was sequenced in a study of monozygotic twins with inflammatory bowel disease (dated by TCRdb to the late 2010s). Libraries were prepared through 5' RACE. Sequencing used an Illumina HiSeq 2500. After reprocessing by TCRdb, each CDR3 protein sequence is one entry, and no DNA is given. The sample's table covers some 440,000 distinct CDR3 sequences. The top ten clones comprise around 2.4% of the sample. Sequenced material: blood. The receptor source for this set is a human donor with ulcerative colitis or Crohn's disease, or a healthy co-twin of an affected twin (not recorded which).

This chain uses TRBV28 with TRBJ2-5. This CDR3 has 12 residues. Per the germline V gene, CDR1 is MDHEN and CDR2 is SYDVKM. The CDR3 sequence is CASSRLRETQYF.

The chain employs TRBV3-1 and TRBJ1-2. Germline CDR1 is LGHDT and CDR2 is YNNKEL (reference sequence). The CDR3 length is 15 residues. This CDR3 reads CASSQVSVGNYGYTF.

The chain has TRBV20-1 and TRBJ1-2; checking the TCRdb D call of TRBD1 is not possible without DNA. From germline, CDR1 is DFQATT and CDR2 SNEGSKA (reference sequence). The CDR3 extends over 14 amino acids. The CDR3 sequence: CSASPHRDFSGYTF.

V is TRBV10-3 and J is TRBJ2-1; TCRdb names TRBD1, which stays unverified in the absence of DNA. Germline lookup yields CDR1 ENHRY and CDR2 SYGVKD. This CDR3 has 15 amino acids. CDR3 sequence: CAISDGAGKGNEQFF.

The chain carries TRBV19 and TRBJ2-2; TCRdb gives TRBD1 as the D gene, but with no DNA this cannot be confirmed. Germline CDR1 and CDR2: LNHDA and SQIVND (reference sequence). The CDR3 contains 17 residues. CDR3 region: CASSTRGQGTNTGELFF.

The chain recombines TRBV5-1 with TRBJ2-2. The CDR3 is 16 residues long. The germline V gene encodes CDR1 SGHRS and CDR2 YFSETQ. The CDR3 protein is CASSSGLITNTGELFF.

This sequence joins TRBV5-6 and TRBJ2-2; with no DNA, the TCRdb D assignment of TRBD1 cannot be verified. The CDR3 is made up of 15 amino acids. Germline V gene sequence: CDR1 SGHDT, CDR2 YYEEEE. CDR3 sequence: CASSWGGRSTGELFF.